These 29 T cell receptor beta chains came from one sample sequenced in a study of T cells in Graves' hyperthyroidism and ophthalmopathy. RNA transcripts provided the source from which TCR beta CDR3 regions were amplified. The TCR CDR3 was amplified in a first-round RT-PCR using the HTBI primer set. TCRdb re-derived calls from the multiplex PCR reads in MiXCR, one entry per CDR3 protein. The data contain approximately 870,000 distinct CDR3 sequences, 38% of them singletons. Source material: blood. Receptors were obtained from a young man with Graves' hyperthyroidism.

This clonotype was recorded many times. The chain has TRBV29-1 and TRBJ2-6; a weak D match, TRBD2 (6 bases). Germline V gene lookup returns CDR1 SQVTM and CDR2 ANQGSEA. This CDR3 contains 14 residues. Deletions cut 4 bases from V and 2 bases from J, with 9 bases between. The CDR3 region is CSVAGGAGANVLTF. CDR3 nucleotides: TGCAGCGTTGCAGGCGGGGCTGGGGCCAACGTCCTGACTTTC.

In its sample, this clonotype was seen many times. V and J are TRBV2 and TRBJ1-1, with TRBD1 as a possible D gene (5 bases). Per germline, CDR1 SNHLY and CDR2 FYNNEI. The CDR3 sequence is 11 residues long. Trimming removed 11 bases at V and 0 bases at J, with 7 bases between. The CDR3 nucleotides read TGTGCCGCGACAGTGAACACTGAAGCTTTCTTT. Translation gives CAATVNTEAFF.

About this clonotype: The junction departs from germline at one end; a sequencing error may be responsible. The CDR3 reads CASGVANTGELFF. The CDR3 DNA reads TGTGCCTCAGGGGTGGCAAACACCGGGGAGCTGTTTTTT. The chain links TRBV29-1 to TRBJ2-2; a weak D match, TRBD1 (6 bases). Germline V CDR1 and CDR2: SQVTM, ANQGSEA. This CDR3 is built from 13 residues.

This clonotype came up once. The V call is TRBV5-1, the J call TRBJ1-4; D remains ambiguous. The CDR3 runs to 14 residues. CDR1 is SGHRS and CDR2 is YFSETQ in the germline V gene. With 3 bases removed from V and 5 bases from J, the gap between germline ends came to 11 bases. Here the CDR3 DNA reads TGCGCCAGCAGCTCGCCCGGACCAAATGAAAAACTGTTTTTT. Translating gives CASSSPGPNEKLFF.

A note on this clonotype: This may be a read error: a much more frequent sequence differs by one nucleotide. This sequence joins TRBV19 and TRBJ2-2; D perhaps matches TRBD2 (5 bases). CDR3 length equals 15 residues. Per the germline V gene, CDR1 is LNHDA and CDR2 is SQIVND (reference sequence). The CDR3 reads CASSIRAQNTGELVF. CDR3 bases: TGTGCCAGTAGTATTCGGGCACAGAACACCGGGGAGCTGGTTTTT.

This sequence joins TRBV30 and TRBJ1-1, with a weak D call TRBD1 (6 bases). Germline V gene data show CDR1 as GTSNPN and CDR2 as SVGIG (reference sequence). This CDR3 is built from 13 residues. Trimming cost V 4 bases and J 0 bases, with 9 bases left between them. DNA of the CDR3: TGTGCCTGGAACAGGGTTATGAACACTGAAGCTTTCTTT. Translation: CAWNRVMNTEAFF. Full variable domain (outside the CDR3, taken from reference TRBV30 and TRBJ1-1): SQTIHQWPATLVQPVGSPLSLECTVEGTSNPNLYWYRQAAGRGLQLLFYSVGIGQISSEVPQNLSASRPQDRQFILSSKKLLLSDSGFYLCAWNRVMNTEAFFGQGTRLTVV.

This clonotype was seen at least ten times. The chain couples TRBV29-1 to TRBJ2-7; TRBD1 might be the D (5 bases). Trimming removed 4 bases from V and 3 bases from J, with 7 bases in between. The CDR3 runs 11 residues. CDR1 SQVTM and CDR2 ANQGSEA come from the germline V gene. The CDR3 nucleotides are TGCAGCGTTGCGGACAACTACGAGCAGTACTTC. Its protein is CSVADNYEQYF.

The chain uses TRBV2 and TRBJ2-7, with 8 bases fitting TRBD1. This CDR3 spans 16 amino acids. J gave up 4 bases and V 3 bases, and 11 bases lay outside the gene matches. Germline lookup yields CDR1 SNHLY and CDR2 FYNNEI. CDR3 sequence: CASSDGRQGARYEQYF. CDR3 DNA sequence: TGTGCCAGCAGTGATGGGCGGCAGGGGGCAAGGTACGAGCAGTACTTC. Full variable domain (remainder filled in from reference TRBV2 and TRBJ2-7): EPEVTQTPSHQVTQMGQEVILRCVPISNHLYFYWYRQILGQKVEFLVSFYNNEISEKSEIFDDQFSVERPDGSNFTLKIRSTKLEDSAMYFCASSDGRQGARYEQYFGPGTRLTVT.

The V call is TRBV10-3, the J call TRBJ2-5; the match to TRBD2 covers 7 bases. With 5 bases clipped from V and 4 bases from J, the junction kept 7 bases outside the gene matches. There are 14 residues in the CDR3. The V gene's germline CDR1 is ENHRY and CDR2 SYGVKD. The CDR3 DNA reads as TGTGCCATCAGTCAAACTAGCGAGGCAGAGACCCAGTACTTC. Protein: CAISQTSEAETQYF.

The CDR3 protein is CASSSGQRLNTEAFF. CDR3 nucleotides: TGTGCCAGCAGTTCCGGACAGCGTTTGAACACTGAAGCTTTCTTT. The rearrangement joins TRBV12-3 or TRBV12-4 to TRBJ1-1; possibly TRBD1 for D (6 bases). The length of the CDR3 is 15 residues. Between the trimmed V and J ends, which lost 4 bases and 0 bases, there was a span of 12 bases.

V usage is TRBV7-2 and J usage is TRBJ2-7; D is unresolved. Germline V gene data show CDR1 as SGHTA and CDR2 as FQGNSA. Trimming took 5 bases from V and 2 from J, leaving 19 bases between them. The CDR3 covers 16 residues. The CDR3 DNA reads as TGTGCCAGCAGCCCCGGAGACCCCTTTTCTACCTACGAGCAGTACTTC. This codes for CASSPGDPFSTYEQYF.

This chain uses TRBV14 with TRBJ1-3, with TRBD1 matching 7 bases. The CDR3 totals 17 residues. Trimming cost V 4 bases and J 1 base; bases outside gene matches: 10. Germline V gene lookup returns CDR1 SGHDN and CDR2 FVKESK. This chain's CDR3 is CASSRIPGQQSGNTIYF. In nucleotides, the CDR3 is TGTGCCAGCAGCCGGATTCCGGGACAGCAATCTGGAAACACCATATATTTT.

Note on this clonotype: A read error may be the cause here, since a much bigger clone is one base away. This chain uses TRBV19 with TRBJ1-5; no firm D call. CDR3 length: 14 amino acids. Germline-derived CDR1 and CDR2 are LNHDA and SQIVND (reference sequence). Written as DNA, the CDR3 is TGTGCCAGTGGTATGGCGGGGTACAATCAGCCCCAGCATTTT. As protein: CASGMAGYNQPQHF.

This clonotype came up many times. J is TRBJ1-6 and V is TRBV20-1; TRBD1 aligns across 8 bases. The CDR3 extends over 15 amino acids. Germline CDR1 and CDR2: DFQATT and SNEGSKA (reference sequence). With 3 bases clipped from V and 7 bases from J, the junction kept 8 bases outside the gene matches. CDR3 protein: CSASGGTGPNSPLHF. The CDR3 region has the DNA TGCAGTGCTAGTGGTGGGACAGGCCCCAATTCACCCCTCCACTTT.

V usage is TRBV20-1 and J usage is TRBJ2-2; the D gene is possibly TRBD2 (5 bases). CDR1 and CDR2 from the germline V gene are DFQATT and SNEGSKA (reference sequence). The V gene lost 0 bases and the J gene lost 2 bases, with 13 bases spanning the gap. CDR3 length: 16 amino acids. CDR3 sequence (DNA): TGCAGTGCTAGAGAAGCCGGGAACTTCAACACCGGGGAGCTGTTTTTT. Protein product: CSAREAGNFNTGELFF.

This clonotype was seen more than once but under ten times. V and J are TRBV9 and TRBJ2-7; TRBD1 or TRBD2 may be the D gene (5 bases each). Trimming pared 0 bases from V and 0 bases from J, leaving 7 bases between. The CDR3 totals 14 residues. CDR1 and CDR2 from the germline V gene are SGDLS and YYNGEE. CDR3 bases: TGTGCCAGCAGCGTAGGGGACCTCTCCTACGAGCAGTACTTC. Translated: CASSVGDLSYEQYF.

This clonotype came up a few times. The rearrangement uses TRBV5-1 and TRBJ1-1; D not certain. V was trimmed by 0 bases and J by 0 bases, leaving 15 bases between them. The germline V gene encodes CDR1 SGHRS and CDR2 YFSETQ. CDR3 length: 17 residues. CDR3 DNA: TGCGCCAGCAGCTTGGGGTTCAGGAGGGCGATGAACACTGAAGCTTTCTTT. This encodes CASSLGFRRAMNTEAFF.

The chain recombines TRBV9 with TRBJ1-1; D is undetermined. The V gene's germline CDR1 is SGDLS and CDR2 YYNGEE. The V end lost 4 bases, the J end lost 8 bases, and 15 bases lay between the germline ends. The CDR3 is made up of 13 amino acids. The CDR3 loop reads CASSPLLELEAFF. The CDR3 DNA is TGTGCCAGCAGCCCTTTACTCGAGCTCGAAGCTTTCTTT.

In the case of this clonotype: The junction differs from germline at one of its ends, possibly a read error. CDR3 in amino acids: CASSLLGEAQYF. The CDR3 DNA is TGTGCCAGCAGCTTATTGGGAGAGGCCCAGTACTTC. J is TRBJ2-5 and V is TRBV7-9; D possibly corresponds to TRBD2 (5 bases). In germline, CDR1 is SEHNR, CDR2 FQNEAQ (reference sequence). This CDR3 has 12 residues.

CDR3 DNA sequence: TGTGCCAGCAGCTTCGGGACTCTATCTCAAGAGACCCAGTACTTC. It specifies CASSFGTLSQETQYF. The rearrangement joins TRBV7-6 to TRBJ2-5; D perhaps matches TRBD2 (6 bases). This CDR3 has 15 amino acids. Between the trimmed V and J ends, which lost 3 bases and 2 bases, there was a span of 13 bases. Germline V gene sequence: CDR1 SGHVS, CDR2 FNYEAQ. Full variable domain (outside the CDR3, taken from reference TRBV7-6 and TRBJ2-5): GAGVSQSPRYKVTKRGQDVALRCDPISGHVSLYWYRQALGQGPEFLTYFNYEAQQDKSGLPNDRFSAERPEGSISTLTIQRTEQRDSAMYRCASSFGTLSQETQYFGPGTRLLVL.

This clonotype was seen more than once but under ten times. The DNA of the CDR3 is TGTGCCAGCAATAGGGACAGGGGTCCCTCGGGCGAGCAGTACTTC. Translated: CASNRDRGPSGEQYF. V usage is TRBV7-8 and J usage is TRBJ2-7; 10 bases are a match to TRBD1. CDR3 length: 15 amino acids. V trimming: 7 bases; J trimming: 6 bases; junction bases outside the gene matches: 12. Germline V gives CDR1 SGHVS, CDR2 FQNEAQ.

The V call is TRBV9, the J call TRBJ2-3, with D tentatively TRBD2 (6 bases). Germline CDR1 and CDR2: SGDLS and YYNGEE. Trimming pared 3 bases from V and 5 bases from J, leaving 19 bases between. The CDR3 sequence is 16 residues long. CDR3 loop: CASSEEWSGRGDTQYF. The CDR3 region has the DNA TGTGCCAGCAGCGAGGAATGGAGCGGGCGGGGAGATACGCAGTATTTT.

The J gene is TRBJ1-2, the V gene TRBV10-3, with 8 bases identical to TRBD1. The CDR3 has 12 amino acids. Per germline, CDR1 ENHRY and CDR2 SYGVKD. The junction had 2 bases not matched to a gene; V was cut back by 6 bases and J by 5 bases. CDR3: CAIRDREYGYTF. CDR3 in DNA: TGTGCCATCAGGGACAGGGAGTATGGCTACACCTTC.

This clonotype was seen at least ten times. This chain joins TRBV7-9 and TRBJ2-7; D not certain. V lost 4 bases and J lost 5, with 9 bases in between. This CDR3 has 12 residues. CDR1 SEHNR and CDR2 FQNEAQ come from the germline V gene (reference sequence). The CDR3 DNA sequence: TGTGCCAGCAGCTCCCCACGGCACGAGCAGTACTTC. It specifies CASSSPRHEQYF.

This clonotype was detected many times. The CDR3 is CSATTGRGNTIYF. CDR3 sequence (DNA): TGCAGTGCAACAACAGGGAGGGGAAACACCATATATTTT. V gene TRBV20-1 combines with J gene TRBJ1-3; D is perhaps TRBD1 (6 bases). Trimming pared 6 bases from V and 4 bases from J, leaving 13 bases between. Germline values: CDR1 DFQATT, CDR2 SNEGSKA (reference sequence). The CDR3 is 13 amino acids.

J is TRBJ2-7 and V is TRBV6-2 or TRBV6-3; 12 positions agree with TRBD1. V gave up 0 bases and J gave up 5 bases; unmatched junction bases: 8. Germline V CDR1 and CDR2: MNHEY, SVGEGT. This CDR3 is 17 amino acids long. CDR3 sequence reads: CASSYSLPGQGADEQYF. DNA of the CDR3: TGTGCCAGCAGTTACTCCTTGCCGGGACAGGGGGCGGACGAGCAGTACTTC.

Comments on this clonotype: A read error is possible here, since a much larger clone lies one base away. The V gene is TRBV7-8, the J gene TRBJ2-2; D remains unclear. Germline V gene data show CDR1 as SGHVS and CDR2 as FQNEAQ. The CDR3 runs to 16 residues. V was pared by 2 bases and J by 6 bases, with 16 bases between. CDR3 sequence reads: CASSLSTLTASGELFF. CDR3 sequence (DNA): TGTGCCAGCAGCTTATCGACTCTCACTGCGTCCGGGGAGCTGTTTTTT.

The sample holds many counts of this clonotype. This chain links TRBV2 with TRBJ1-6, with unresolved D. V was cut by 4 bases and J by 7 bases, with 14 bases left in between. The CDR3 has 15 amino acids. CDR1 is SNHLY and CDR2 is FYNNEI in the germline V gene. The CDR3 here is CASSAVTDSNSPLHF. The CDR3 nucleotides read TGTGCCAGCAGTGCAGTTACAGATTCGAATTCACCCCTCCACTTT.

This chain joins TRBV11-1 and TRBJ1-6, with D hard to call. Germline loops: CDR1 SGHAT, CDR2 FQDESV (reference sequence). Trimming cost V 5 bases and J 6 bases, with 17 bases left between them. This CDR3 contains 16 residues. The CDR3 loop reads CASSLPEFDFNSPLHF. Written as DNA, the CDR3 is TGTGCCAGCAGCCTTCCCGAGTTCGACTTTAATTCACCCCTCCACTTT.